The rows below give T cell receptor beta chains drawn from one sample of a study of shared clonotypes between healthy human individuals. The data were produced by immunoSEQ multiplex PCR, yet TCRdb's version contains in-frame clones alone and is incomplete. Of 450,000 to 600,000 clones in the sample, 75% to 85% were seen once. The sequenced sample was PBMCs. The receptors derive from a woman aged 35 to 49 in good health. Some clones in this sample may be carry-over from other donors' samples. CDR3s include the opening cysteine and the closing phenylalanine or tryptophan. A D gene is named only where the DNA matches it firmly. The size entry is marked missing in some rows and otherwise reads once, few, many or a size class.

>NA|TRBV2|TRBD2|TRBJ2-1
CASTTIAGVEQFF
TGTGCCAGCACCACGATAGCGGGAGTTGAGCAGTTCTTC
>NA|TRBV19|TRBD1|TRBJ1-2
CASSDRGPNYGYTF
TGTGCCAGTAGTGACAGGGGGCCTAACTATGGCTACACCTTC
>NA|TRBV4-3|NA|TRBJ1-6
CASSQDQRSNNSPLHF
TGCGCCAGCAGCCAAGATCAACGGAGCAATAATTCACCCCTCCACTTT
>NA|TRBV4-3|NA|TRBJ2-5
CASSQFWEEGETQYF
TGCGCCAGCAGCCAGTTTTGGGAAGAGGGAGAGACCCAGTACTTC
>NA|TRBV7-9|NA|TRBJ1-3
CASSLGGLGNTIYF
TGTGCCAGCAGCTTAGGTGGGCTCGGAAACACCATATATTTT
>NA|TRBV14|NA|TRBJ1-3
CASSQEPENTIYF
TGTGCCAGCAGCCAAGAACCGGAAAACACCATATATTTT
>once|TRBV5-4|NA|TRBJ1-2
CASSLVSGGGGYTF
TGTGCCAGCAGCTTGGTTTCCGGGGGAGGTGGCTACACCTTC
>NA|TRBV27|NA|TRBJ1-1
CASSATRRDTEAFF
TGTGCCAGCAGTGCGACGAGGCGGGACACTGAAGCTTTCTTT
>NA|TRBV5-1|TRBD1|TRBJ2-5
CASRGRQGGETQYF
TGCGCCAGCAGGGGTAGACAGGGCGGGGAGACCCAGTACTTC
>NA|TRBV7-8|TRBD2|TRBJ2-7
CASSLGLAGPYEQYF
TGTGCCAGCAGCTTAGGACTAGCGGGGCCCTACGAGCAGTACTTC
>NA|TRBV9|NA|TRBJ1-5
CASSVASGNQPQHF
TGTGCCAGCAGCGTAGCATCAGGGAACCAGCCCCAGCATTTT
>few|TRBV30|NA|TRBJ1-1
CAWTQGLKAFF
TGTGCCTGGACCCAGGGGTTGAAAGCTTTCTTT
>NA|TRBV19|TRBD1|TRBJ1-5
CASGNLGQLSNQPQHF
TGTGCCAGTGGCAACTTGGGACAGCTTAGCAATCAGCCCCAGCATTTT
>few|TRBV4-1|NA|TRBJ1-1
CASSQDEGREAFF
TGCGCCAGCAGCCAAGATGAGGGCCGTGAAGCTTTCTTT
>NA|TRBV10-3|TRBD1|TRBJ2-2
CAISETGANTGELFF
TGTGCCATCAGTGAGACAGGGGCGAACACCGGGGAGCTGTTTTTT
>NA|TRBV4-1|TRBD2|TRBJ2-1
CASSQEATSSVWEQFF
TGCGCCAGCAGCCAAGAGGCGACTAGCTCCGTTTGGGAGCAGTTCTTC
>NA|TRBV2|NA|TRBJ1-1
CASSEALRGLAFF
TGTGCCAGCAGTGAAGCGCTTAGGGGGTTGGCTTTCTTT
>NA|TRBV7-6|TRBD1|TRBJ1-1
CASSPIQGANTEAFF
TGTGCCAGCAGCCCAATACAGGGGGCGAACACTGAAGCTTTCTTT
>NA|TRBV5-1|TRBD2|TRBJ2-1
CASMPSGSSYNEQFF
TGCGCCAGCATGCCTAGCGGGAGCTCCTACAATGAGCAGTTCTTC
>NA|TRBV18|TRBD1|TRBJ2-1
CASSPTGGLSYNEQFF
TGTGCCAGCTCACCGACAGGGGGCCTAAGCTACAATGAGCAGTTCTTC
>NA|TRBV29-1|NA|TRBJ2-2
CSVGNRANTGELFF
TGCAGCGTTGGTAACAGGGCGAACACCGGGGAGCTGTTTTTT
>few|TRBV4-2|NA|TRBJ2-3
CASSQEGIADSTDTQYF
TGTGCCAGCAGCCAAGAGGGGATAGCGGATAGCACAGATACGCAGTATTTT
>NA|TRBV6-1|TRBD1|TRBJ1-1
CASSGRLTGGLTNTEAFF
TGTGCCAGCAGTGGAAGACTTACAGGGGGCTTAACGAACACTGAAGCTTTCTTT
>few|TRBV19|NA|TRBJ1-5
CASSPSMGQTLGQPQHF
TGTGCCAGTAGTCCCAGTATGGGACAAACTCTGGGGCAGCCCCAGCATTTT
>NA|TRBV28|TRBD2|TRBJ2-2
CASSLSGERENTGELFF
TGTGCCAGCAGCCTCTCGGGTGAGCGGGAGAACACCGGGGAGCTGTTTTTT
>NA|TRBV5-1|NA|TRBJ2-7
CASSLDSRTYEQYF
TGCGCCAGTAGCTTGGACAGCCGAACCTACGAGCAGTACTTC
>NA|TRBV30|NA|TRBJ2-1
CAWSVRGRLDTYNEQFF
TGTGCCTGGAGTGTACGGGGGCGGCTCGATACCTACAATGAGCAGTTCTTC
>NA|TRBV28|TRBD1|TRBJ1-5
CASSFFRTGRHQPQHF
TGTGCCAGCAGTTTCTTTCGGACAGGGCGGCATCAGCCCCAGCATTTT
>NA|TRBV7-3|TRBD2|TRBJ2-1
CASSRGLAGEQFF
TGTGCCAGCAGCCGAGGACTAGCGGGTGAGCAGTTCTTC
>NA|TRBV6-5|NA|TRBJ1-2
CASRYRDGYTF
TGTGCCAGCAGGTACAGGGACGGCTACACCTTC
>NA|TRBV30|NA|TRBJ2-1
CAWTRSSYNEQFF
TGTGCCTGGACCCGAAGCTCCTACAATGAGCAGTTCTTC
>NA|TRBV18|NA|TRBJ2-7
CASSLRNSYEQYF
TGTGCCAGCTCACTCCGGAATTCCTACGAGCAGTACTTC
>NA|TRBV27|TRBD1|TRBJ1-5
CASRTRQGVQPQHF
TGTGCCAGCAGAACACGACAGGGGGTACAGCCCCAGCATTTT
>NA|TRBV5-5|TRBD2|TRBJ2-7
CASSGLREFSEQYF
TGTGCCAGCAGCGGACTGCGGGAGTTTAGCGAGCAGTACTTC
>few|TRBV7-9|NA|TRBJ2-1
CASSLIRGSSYNEQFF
TGTGCCAGCAGCTTAATCCGGGGGAGCTCCTACAATGAGCAGTTCTTC
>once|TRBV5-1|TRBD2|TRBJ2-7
CASSSGTSAYEQYF
TGCGCCAGCAGCTCCGGGACTAGTGCCTACGAGCAGTACTTC
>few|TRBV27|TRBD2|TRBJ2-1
CASSFPSGRDNEQFF
TGTGCCAGCAGTTTCCCCAGCGGGAGGGACAATGAGCAGTTCTTC
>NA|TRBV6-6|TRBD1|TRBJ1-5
CAIGQGAAQPQHF
TGTGCCATAGGACAGGGGGCCGCTCAGCCCCAGCATTTT
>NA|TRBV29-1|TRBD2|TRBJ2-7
CSVEGTSGRASYEQYF
TGCAGCGTTGAAGGGACTAGCGGGAGAGCCTCCTACGAGCAGTACTTC
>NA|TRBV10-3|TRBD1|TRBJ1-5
CAISESPTGQGDEAPQHF
TGTGCCATCAGTGAGTCACCTACGGGACAGGGGGACGAGGCGCCCCAGCATTTT
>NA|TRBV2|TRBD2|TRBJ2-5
CASGTSYSETQYF
TGTGCCAGTGGGACTAGCTATAGCGAGACCCAGTACTTC
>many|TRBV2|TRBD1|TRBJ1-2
CASRPQTGQGYTF
TGTGCCAGCAGACCTCAGACAGGGCAAGGCTACACCTTC
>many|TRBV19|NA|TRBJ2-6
CASSVNPGTGANVLTF
TGTGCCAGTAGTGTCAACCCAGGGACTGGGGCCAACGTCCTGACTTTC
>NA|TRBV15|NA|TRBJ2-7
CATSREIVSEQYF
TGTGCCACCAGCAGAGAAATAGTATCCGAGCAGTACTTC
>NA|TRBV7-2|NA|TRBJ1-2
CASSLSQDYGYTF
TGTGCCAGCAGCTTATCTCAGGACTATGGCTACACCTTC
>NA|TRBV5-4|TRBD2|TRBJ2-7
CASSFSGGTYEQYF
TGTGCCAGCAGCTTCTCGGGAGGGACCTACGAGCAGTACTTC
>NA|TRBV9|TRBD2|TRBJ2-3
CASSVGTSGRAGDTQYF
TGTGCCAGCAGCGTAGGGACTAGCGGGAGGGCGGGAGATACGCAGTATTTT
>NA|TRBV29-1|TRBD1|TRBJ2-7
CSVAGQEPYEQYF
TGCAGCGTAGCTGGACAGGAGCCCTACGAGCAGTACTTC
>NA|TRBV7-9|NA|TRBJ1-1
CASSQGLDSQGAFF
TGTGCCAGCAGCCAAGGCCTGGACAGCCAGGGGGCTTTCTTT
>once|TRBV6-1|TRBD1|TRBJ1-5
CASSAGTGADQPQHF
TGTGCCAGCAGTGCTGGGACAGGGGCCGATCAGCCCCAGCATTTT
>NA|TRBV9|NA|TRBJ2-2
CASSVSTVSGELFF
TGTGCCAGCAGCGTATCAACGGTGTCCGGGGAGCTGTTTTTT
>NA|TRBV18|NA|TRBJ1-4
CASSPGTEREKLFF
TGTGCCAGCTCACCAGGGACCGAGAGGGAAAAACTGTTTTTT
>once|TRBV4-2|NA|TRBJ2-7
CASSLRVRGYEQYF
TGTGCCAGCAGCCTGAGGGTCCGAGGCTACGAGCAGTACTTC
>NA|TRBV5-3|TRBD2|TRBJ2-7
CARREAGGNYEQYF
TGTGCCAGAAGGGAGGCGGGGGGCAACTACGAGCAGTACTTC